This note documents a single T cell receptor beta chain sequence. Data came from immunoSEQ multiplex PCR; TCRdb stores just in-frame clones and leaves some out. Of fewer than 90,000 clones in the sample, around nine tenths were seen once. Trimming took off 7 bases at V and 2 bases at J, with 11 bases between the two ends. Germline CDR1 is LGHDT and CDR2 is YNNKEL (reference sequence). CDR3 size: 13 residues. These data come from a study of control samples from healthy donors and cancer patients. The receptor's source is a woman in her forties or fifties in good health. V gene TRBV3-1 (or the pseudogene TRBV3-2) combines with J gene TRBJ1-2; no definite D call. Source material: blood. The CDR3: CASTGGRNYGYTF. In nucleotides, the CDR3 is TGTGCCAGCACCGGAGGAAGGAACTATGGCTACACCTTC.